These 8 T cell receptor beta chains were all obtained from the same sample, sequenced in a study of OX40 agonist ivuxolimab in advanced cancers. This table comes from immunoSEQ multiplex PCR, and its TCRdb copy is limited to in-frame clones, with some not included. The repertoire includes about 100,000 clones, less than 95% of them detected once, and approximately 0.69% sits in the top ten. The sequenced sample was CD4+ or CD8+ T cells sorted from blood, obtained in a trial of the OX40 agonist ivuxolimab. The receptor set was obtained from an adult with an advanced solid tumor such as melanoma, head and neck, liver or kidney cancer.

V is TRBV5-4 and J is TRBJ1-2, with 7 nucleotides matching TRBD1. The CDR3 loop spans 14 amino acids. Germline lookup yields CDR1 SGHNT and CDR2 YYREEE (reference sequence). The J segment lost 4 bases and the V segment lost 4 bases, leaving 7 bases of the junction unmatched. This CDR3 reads CASSAGTAGYGYTF. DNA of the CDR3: TGTGCCAGCAGCGCCGGGACAGCGGGCTATGGCTACACCTTC.

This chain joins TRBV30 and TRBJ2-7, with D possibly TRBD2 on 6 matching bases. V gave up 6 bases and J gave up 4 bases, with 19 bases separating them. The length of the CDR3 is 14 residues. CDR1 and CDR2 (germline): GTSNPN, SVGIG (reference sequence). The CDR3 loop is CACIKGREAYEQYF. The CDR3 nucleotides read TGTGCCTGTATAAAGGGCAGGGAGGCTTACGAGCAGTACTTC.

The CDR3 nucleotides read TGCAGTGCTAGAGGTGGGGATGGCTACACCTTC. Its translation: CSARGGDGYTF. The rearrangement links TRBV20-1 to TRBJ1-2; no clear D. The V gene lost 1 base and the J gene lost 6 bases, with 6 bases spanning the gap. Germline CDR1 reads DFQATT; CDR2 reads SNEGSKA (reference sequence). The CDR3 is 11 residues long.

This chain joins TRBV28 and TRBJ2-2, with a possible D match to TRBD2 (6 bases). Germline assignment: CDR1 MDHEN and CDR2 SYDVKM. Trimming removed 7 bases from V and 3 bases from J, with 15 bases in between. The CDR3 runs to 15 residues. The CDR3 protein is CASTTGTFHTGELFF. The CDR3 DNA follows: TGTGCCAGCACCACCGGGACTTTTCACACCGGGGAGCTGTTTTTT.

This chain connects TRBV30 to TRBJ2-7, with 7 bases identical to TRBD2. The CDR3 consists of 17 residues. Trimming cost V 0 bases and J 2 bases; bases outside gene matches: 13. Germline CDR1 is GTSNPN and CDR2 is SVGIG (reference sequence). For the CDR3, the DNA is TGTGCCTGGAGTGTATCCCTCTCCGGGGGGAGGGCCTACGAGCAGTACTTC. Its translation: CAWSVSLSGGRAYEQYF.

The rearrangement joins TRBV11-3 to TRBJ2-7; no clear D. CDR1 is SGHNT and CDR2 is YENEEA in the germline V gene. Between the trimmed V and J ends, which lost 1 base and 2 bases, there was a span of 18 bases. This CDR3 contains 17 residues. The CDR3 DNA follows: TGTGCCAGCAGCTTAGGCGGTGGCCCCGACCCCACCTACGAGCAGTACTTC. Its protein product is CASSLGGGPDPTYEQYF.

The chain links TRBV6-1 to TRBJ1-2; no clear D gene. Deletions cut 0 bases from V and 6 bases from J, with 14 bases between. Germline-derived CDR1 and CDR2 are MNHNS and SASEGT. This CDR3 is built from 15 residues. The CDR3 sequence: CASSEALRTLDGYTF. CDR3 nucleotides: TGTGCCAGCAGTGAAGCGCTAAGGACGCTGGATGGCTACACCTTC.

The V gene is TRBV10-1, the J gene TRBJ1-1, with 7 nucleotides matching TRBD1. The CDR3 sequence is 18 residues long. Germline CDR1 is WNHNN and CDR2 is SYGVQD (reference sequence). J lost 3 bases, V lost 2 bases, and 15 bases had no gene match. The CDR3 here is CASSERQGARPNYTEAFF. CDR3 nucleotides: TGCGCCAGCAGTGAGAGACAGGGTGCCCGCCCAAATTACACTGAAGCTTTCTTT.